Following are 30 T cell receptor beta chains from one sample sequenced in a study of CD8 T cells in Susac syndrome. It was with random hexamers that 0.5 to 1 ug RNA was reverse transcribed. TCRdb itself ran the immunoSEQ multiplex PCR reads through MiXCR, one entry per CDR3 protein. The table includes some 300,000 distinct CDR3 sequences, roughly 85% detected once. The material sequenced was CD8+ T cells from PBMCs. Every receptor here comes from a human donor with multiple sclerosis.

The chain has TRBV7-9 and TRBJ1-1; 8 nucleotides align to TRBD1. Germline-derived CDR1 and CDR2 are SEHNR and FQNEAQ (reference sequence). This CDR3 is built from 15 residues. With 0 bases clipped from V and 1 base from J, the junction kept 1 base outside the gene matches. As DNA, the CDR3 is TGTGCCAGCAGCTTAGCGGGGACAGGGAACACTGAAGCTTTCTTT. Translated, it gives CASSLAGTGNTEAFF.

The chain couples TRBV20-1 to TRBJ1-1; no firm D call. Germline values: CDR1 DFQATT, CDR2 SNEGSKA (reference sequence). The CDR3 runs to 13 residues. V gave up 2 bases and J gave up 1 base, with 8 bases separating them. The CDR3 loop reads CSARLLKNTEAFF. The CDR3 DNA follows: TGCAGTGCTAGATTATTAAAGAACACTGAAGCTTTCTTT.

The chain has TRBV6-5 and TRBJ2-1; tentatively, D is TRBD2 (6 bases). Germline V gene sequence: CDR1 MNHEY, CDR2 SVGAGI. The CDR3 is made up of 15 amino acids. V lost 7 bases and J 1 base, leaving 14 bases between the germline ends. CDR3 nucleotide sequence: TGTGCCAGCACGTACAAGGCGGGGTCCTACAATGAGCAGTTCTTC. Amino acid sequence: CASTYKAGSYNEQFF.

The genes are TRBV28 and TRBJ1-5; D gene ambiguous. The CDR3 spans 16 residues. V was pared by 8 bases and J by 2 bases, with 19 bases between. Per germline, CDR1 MDHEN and CDR2 SYDVKM. The CDR3 DNA reads TGTGCCAGCCTACGTGGAGGGCCCGGGGGCAATCAGCCCCAGCATTTT. This encodes CASLRGGPGGNQPQHF.

The rearrangement links TRBV18 to TRBJ2-3; tentatively, D is TRBD1 (5 bases). Trimming shortened V by 0 bases and J by 3 bases, and 7 bases separated the two germline ends. CDR3 length: 14 amino acids. Per germline, CDR1 KGHSH and CDR2 LQKENI. CDR3 DNA sequence: TGTGCCAGCTCACCACCAAGGGGAACAGATACGCAGTATTTT. As protein: CASSPPRGTDTQYF.

The chain links TRBV12-3 or TRBV12-4 to TRBJ2-1; D possibly corresponds to TRBD1 (5 bases). The CDR3 contains 14 residues. V gave up 5 bases and J gave up 4 bases, with 12 bases separating them. The CDR3 nucleotides are TGTGCCAGCAGTGACAGCGCTCCTTACAATGAGCAGTTCTTC. It yields the protein CASSDSAPYNEQFF.

V is TRBV2 and J is TRBJ2-7; D not certain. Trimming removed 9 bases from V and 5 bases from J, with 17 bases in between. Germline V gene sequence: CDR1 SNHLY, CDR2 FYNNEI. The length of the CDR3 is 13 residues. CDR3: CASQDLHPNEQYF. For the CDR3, the DNA is TGTGCCAGTCAGGACCTTCACCCCAACGAGCAGTACTTC.

In DNA form, the CDR3 reads TGTGCCAGCAGCTGGGGCCCGGGACTAGGGCTCAATGAGCAGTTCTTC. This translates into CASSWGPGLGLNEQFF. This chain links TRBV5-6 with TRBJ2-1, with 8 bases identical to TRBD2. The V and J ends lost 3 bases and 6 bases, in that order; junction bases with no gene match: 11. Germline-derived CDR1 and CDR2 are SGHDT and YYEEEE. The CDR3 loop spans 16 amino acids.

This chain links TRBV20-1 with TRBJ2-1; D is tentatively TRBD1 or TRBD2 (5 bases each). The length of the CDR3 is 13 residues. Germline-derived CDR1 and CDR2 are DFQATT and SNEGSKA (reference sequence). The CDR3 sequence: CRGTGLTYNEQFF. The CDR3 bases are TGCAGGGGAACAGGACTTACCTACAATGAGCAGTTCTTC.

V gene TRBV7-2 combines with J gene TRBJ2-7; possible D gene TRBD2, 6 bases. The length of the CDR3 is 13 residues. Trimming left V 4 bases short and J 6 bases short, with 13 bases between. The germline CDR1 and CDR2 sequences are SGHTA and FQGNSA. This chain's CDR3 is CASSSPLGGEQYF. The CDR3 nucleotides are TGTGCCAGCAGCTCCCCCCTGGGGGGCGAGCAGTACTTC.

The gene calls are TRBV6-1 and TRBJ2-7, with 8 nucleotides matching TRBD2. J gave up 3 bases and V 6 bases, and 16 bases lay outside the gene matches. Germline values: CDR1 MNHNS, CDR2 SASEGT. The CDR3 has 17 residues. The CDR3 coding sequence is TGTGCCAGCAGGGACCCGCAAACCGGGACTAGAGTCTACGAGCAGTACTTC. It translates to CASRDPQTGTRVYEQYF.

CDR3 nucleotides: TGCGCCAGCAGCCAAGATTCCGAACAAGGGAGGGTCTACGAGCAGTACTTC. Translated: CASSQDSEQGRVYEQYF. V usage is TRBV4-1 and J usage is TRBJ2-7; 7 bases agree with TRBD2. CDR3 length: 17 residues. With 0 bases clipped from V and 3 bases from J, the junction kept 11 bases outside the gene matches. CDR1 is MGHRA and CDR2 is YSYEKL in the germline V gene.

This clonotype was detected once. The chain links TRBV6-6 to TRBJ1-5; no firm D call. V was shortened by 5 bases and J by 7 bases, with 9 bases between the two germline ends. The CDR3 length is 12 residues. CDR1 is MNHNY and CDR2 is SVGAGI in the germline V gene (reference sequence). CDR3: CASSAGGQPQHF. The CDR3 region has the DNA TGTGCCAGCAGTGCCGGAGGGCAGCCCCAGCATTTT.

This rearrangement joins TRBV11-2 to TRBJ2-1; D might be TRBD1 or TRBD2, each matching 6 bases. Germline CDR1 is SGHAT and CDR2 is FQNNGV. This CDR3 is 18 amino acids long. The V gene lost 5 bases and the J gene lost 2 bases, with 22 bases spanning the gap. The CDR3 nucleotides read TGTGCCAGCAGCCGTCAGGAGGGGGAGACTAATCCCTACAATGAGCAGTTCTTC. Translation: CASSRQEGETNPYNEQFF.

The chain employs TRBV19 and TRBJ1-2; the D gene is possibly TRBD1 (6 bases). The CDR3 is 15 residues long. Germline V gene sequence: CDR1 LNHDA, CDR2 SQIVND (reference sequence). The V and J ends lost 3 bases and 0 bases respectively, with 11 bases between them. CDR3 in DNA: TGTGCCAGTAGTATTATGGGGGCTGCTAACTATGGCTACACCTTC. Translation: CASSIMGAANYGYTF.

The chain couples TRBV4-2 to TRBJ2-5, with a possible D match to TRBD2 (5 bases). This CDR3 has 15 residues. Germline V gene sequence: CDR1 LGHNA, CDR2 YNFKEQ. V shed 4 bases and J shed 4 bases, with 16 bases lying between them. Written as DNA, the CDR3 is TGTGCCAGCAGCCTGGACTCCGGAGGATTAGAGACCCAGTACTTC. Its translation is CASSLDSGGLETQYF.

Comment on this clonotype: One end of the junction is discordant with germline, which a read error may explain. The chain has TRBV25-1 and TRBJ2-7, with TRBD1 matching over 7 bases. CDR3 size: 13 residues. Germline loops: CDR1 MGHDK, CDR2 SYGVNS. CDR3 sequence (DNA): TGTGCCAGCAGTGAATCGTACAGGGGCGAGCAGTATTTC. Its protein is CASSESYRGEQYF.

V gene TRBV20-1 combines with J gene TRBJ2-7, with D maybe TRBD1 (5 bases). The CDR3 has 13 residues. The V end lost 3 bases, the J end lost 4 bases, and 13 bases lay between the germline ends. CDR1 and CDR2 (germline): DFQATT, SNEGSKA (reference sequence). The CDR3 DNA reads TGCAGTGCTAGGGATGACAGAGAGTACGAGCAGTACTTC. This sequence encodes CSARDDREYEQYF.

This clonotype has only a few counts. The CDR3 does not end in the conserved phenylalanine or tryptophan, so this is likely a read error. The chain employs TRBV28 and TRBJ2-2; possible D gene TRBD2, 6 bases. Trimming removed 5 bases at V and 1 base at J, with 14 bases between. Germline CDR1 MDHEN, CDR2 SYDVKM. The CDR3 is 16 residues long. CDR3 bases: TGTGCCAGCAGTATCAAAGCGGGCCTGAACACCGGGGAGCTGTTTCTT. Its translation: CASSIKAGLNTGELFL.

The chain couples TRBV9 to TRBJ1-2; TRBD1 agrees at 10 bases. From germline, CDR1 is SGDLS and CDR2 YYNGEE. This CDR3 has 15 residues. J was trimmed by 3 bases and V by 4 bases; bases with no gene match: 6. CDR3 sequence (DNA): TGTGCCAGCAGCTCCAGACAGGGGGCCGACTATGGCTACACCTTC. It encodes CASSSRQGADYGYTF.

This chain links TRBV28 with TRBJ2-6; perhaps TRBD1 as D (5 bases). V was shortened by 3 bases and J by 3 bases, with 9 bases between the two germline ends. CDR3 length equals 15 residues. From germline, CDR1 is MDHEN and CDR2 SYDVKM. The DNA for the CDR3 is TGTGCCAGCAGTTTCTGGCAGGGTGGGGCCAACGTCCTGACTTTC. Translating gives CASSFWQGGANVLTF.

The chain has TRBV19 and TRBJ2-3; 12 bases line up with TRBD2. The J segment lost 3 bases and the V segment lost 0 bases, leaving 7 bases of the junction unmatched. The CDR3 has 18 amino acids. CDR1 and CDR2 (germline): LNHDA, SQIVND (reference sequence). Here the CDR3 DNA reads TGTGCCAGTAGTATAGAGCTTCTAGCGGGAGGGAGGACAGATACGCAGTATTTT. It yields the protein CASSIELLAGGRTDTQYF.

This clonotype was found once. The chain links TRBV15 to TRBJ2-1, with 7 bases identical to TRBD1. The CDR3 totals 18 residues. J was trimmed by 8 bases and V by 4 bases; bases with no gene match: 20. CDR1 is LNHNV and CDR2 is YYDKDF in the germline V gene (reference sequence). The CDR3 DNA sequence: TGTGCCACCAGCACAACGGGACAGACCGGGACCAGTCATGATGAGCAGTTCTTC. Translating gives CATSTTGQTGTSHDEQFF.

The rearrangement uses TRBV7-9 and TRBJ1-2; TRBD1 matches at 8 bases. V shed 6 bases and J 3 bases; nucleotides not matched to a gene: 9. Germline lookup yields CDR1 SEHNR and CDR2 FQNEAQ (reference sequence). The length of the CDR3 is 15 residues. The DNA for the CDR3 is TGTGCCAGCAGTTTTCGACAGGGGCTGGACTATGGCTACACCTTC. Its translation: CASSFRQGLDYGYTF.

This clonotype was recorded only once. The J gene is TRBJ2-7, the V gene TRBV28; D is possibly TRBD2 (5 bases). This CDR3 is built from 14 residues. Germline loops: CDR1 MDHEN, CDR2 SYDVKM. Trimming pared 3 bases from V and 2 bases from J, leaving 11 bases between. This CDR3 is CASSLWTAPYEQYF. The CDR3 nucleotides read TGTGCCAGCAGTTTGTGGACTGCTCCCTACGAGCAGTACTTC. Filled out from reference TRBV28 and TRBJ2-7, the complete variable domain reads DVKVTQSSRYLVKRTGEKVFLECVQDMDHENMFWYRQDPGLGLRLIYFSYDVKMKEKGDIPEGYSVSREKKERFSLILESASTNQTSMYLCASSLWTAPYEQYFGPGTRLTVT.

The chain recombines TRBV13 with TRBJ2-3; D remains unclear. CDR3 size: 15 residues. Germline CDR1 PRHDT, CDR2 FYEKMQ (reference sequence). Trimming removed 5 bases at V and 6 bases at J, with 18 bases between. CDR3 coding DNA: TGTGCCAGCAGCCCAAGGCGTGCCCCTCTGGATACGCAGTATTTT. This codes for CASSPRRAPLDTQYF.

V is TRBV6-5 and J is TRBJ2-1; 13 bases agree with TRBD2. The CDR3 is 13 amino acids. Per germline, CDR1 MNHEY and CDR2 SVGAGI. V shed 8 bases and J 9 bases; nucleotides not matched to a gene: 4. The CDR3 loop reads CASGLAGVGEQFF. CDR3 bases: TGTGCCAGCGGACTAGCGGGAGTCGGTGAGCAGTTCTTC.

The gene calls are TRBV19 and TRBJ2-1; D gene uncertain. The ends were cut back, 5 bases at V and 1 base at J, with 12 bases in the middle. Looked up from germline, CDR1 is LNHDA and CDR2 is SQIVND (reference sequence). The CDR3 has 15 residues. The DNA of the CDR3 is TGTGCCAGTAGTCCTTTGGGCCTTTCCTACAATGAGCAGTTCTTC. Residues: CASSPLGLSYNEQFF.

J is TRBJ1-3 and V is TRBV10-3; no definite D call. There are 13 residues in the CDR3. V lost 6 bases to trimming and J lost 0 bases, with 6 bases between them. Germline CDR1 is ENHRY and CDR2 is SYGVKD. This CDR3 reads CAIRTTSGNTIYF. The CDR3 DNA sequence: TGTGCCATCAGGACGACCTCTGGAAACACCATATATTTT.

This chain links TRBV20-1 with TRBJ2-3; possible D gene TRBD2, 6 bases. CDR3 size: 17 residues. V was pared by 6 bases and J by 0 bases, with 22 bases between. Germline loops: CDR1 DFQATT, CDR2 SNEGSKA (reference sequence). The CDR3 sequence is CSADLTSLRPSTDTQYF. The CDR3, as DNA: TGCAGTGCGGATCTAACTAGCTTGCGCCCTAGCACAGATACGCAGTATTTT.